Described below is a single TCR beta chain sequence and its context. The antigen remains unidentified. These data are taken from a study of cytomegalovirus exposure and HLA in healthy donors. 60 Vbeta and 13 Jbeta primers were used in PCR. Measured with immunoSEQ multiplex PCR; TCRdb has only the in-frame clones, and not every one. This repertoire shows approximately 170,000 clones, about 82% found once; its top ten account for 0.7% to 0.8%. Germline values: CDR1 SEHNR, CDR2 FQNEAQ (reference sequence). The CDR3 runs 15 residues. Trimming stripped 1 base from V and 5 bases from J, with 14 bases between. Findings of the study overall: With later analysis, a missense DCLRE1C variant became linked to TCR beta V- and J-gene trimming.

This sequence joins TRBV7-9 and TRBJ2-5, with D possibly matching TRBD1 (5 bases). Sequenced input: PBMCs. The sequence derives from a female donor in good health and CMV-seronegative. CDR3: CASSLVTAIGETQYF. The CDR3 DNA sequence: TGTGCCAGCAGCTTAGTGACAGCTATAGGGGAGACCCAGTACTTC.